The entry below describes one T cell receptor (beta chain). The data stem from a study of blood T cell repertoires in COVID-19. The data were produced by immunoSEQ multiplex PCR, yet TCRdb's version contains in-frame clones alone and is incomplete. Seen here are 75,000 to 90,000 clones, 90% observed once, and the top ten hold about 1%. J was trimmed by 5 bases and V by 6 bases; bases with no gene match: 9. Germline-derived CDR1 and CDR2 are LNHDA and SQIVND (reference sequence). The length of the CDR3 is 14 residues. Sequencing input: peripheral blood. V gene TRBV19 combines with J gene TRBJ1-2; 7 bases line up with TRBD1. This receptor was taken from a woman aged 45-65 years in a cohort sampled during active COVID-19. This chain's CDR3 is CASSPPGQRYGYTF. DNA of the CDR3: TGTGCCAGTAGCCCCCCGGGACAGAGATATGGCTACACCTTC. The whole variable domain, filled in from reference TRBV19 and TRBJ1-2, reads DGGITQSPKYLFRKEGQNVTLSCEQNLNHDAMYWYRQDPGQGLRLIYYSQIVNDFQKGDIAEGYSVSREKKESFPLTVTSAQKNPTAFYLCASSPPGQRYGYTFGSGTRLTVV.